A selection of T cell receptor beta chains follows, all from one sample in a study of shared T cell receptors in the human thymus. Using immunoSEQ multiplex PCR, the repertoire was profiled, and TCRdb retains in-frame clones only, with some absent. Of around 340,000 clones listed, roughly 94% are singletons. What was sequenced was thymocytes. These receptors originate from a human donor. CDR3s include the opening cysteine and the closing phenylalanine or tryptophan. The D gene is left open where the match is weak. Clone size appears in some rows only: once, few, many, or a class for an expanded clone.

clone_size: -
v_call: TRBV10-2
d_call: -
j_call: TRBJ2-7
cdr3_nt: TGCGCCAGCAGTGAGTCCCCAGCGACCTCCTACGAGCAGTACTTC
cdr3_aa: CASSESPATSYEQYF

clone_size: -
v_call: TRBV28
d_call: -
j_call: TRBJ1-5
cdr3_nt: TGTGCCAGCAGTTTCATTTTTCCAGAGGGCAATCAGCCCCAGCATTTT
cdr3_aa: CASSFIFPEGNQPQHF

clone_size: -
v_call: TRBV30
d_call: TRBD2
j_call: TRBJ2-5
cdr3_nt: TGTGCCTGGAGTCTTCCGACTAGCGGGAGAGGGACCCAGTACTTC
cdr3_aa: CAWSLPTSGRGTQYF

clone_size: -
v_call: TRBV20-1
d_call: -
j_call: TRBJ2-1
cdr3_nt: TGCAGTGCTCCGGGACAACAGTTCTTC
cdr3_aa: CSAPGQQFF

clone_size: -
v_call: TRBV28
d_call: TRBD2
j_call: TRBJ2-7
cdr3_nt: TGTGCCAGCAGTCTTGGACTAGCGGGAGCTTACGAGCAGTACTTC
cdr3_aa: CASSLGLAGAYEQYF

clone_size: -
v_call: TRBV4-3
d_call: TRBD2
j_call: TRBJ2-1
cdr3_nt: TGCGCCAGCAGCCACATACCTAGCGGGAGCTCCTACAATGAGCAGTTCTTC
cdr3_aa: CASSHIPSGSSYNEQFF

clone_size: -
v_call: TRBV27
d_call: TRBD1
j_call: TRBJ2-1
cdr3_nt: TGTGCCAGCAGTCCCCGGGACAGGGAGGGCTCCTACAATGAGCAGTTCTTC
cdr3_aa: CASSPRDREGSYNEQFF

clone_size: -
v_call: TRBV15
d_call: -
j_call: TRBJ2-3
cdr3_nt: TGTGCCACCAGCAGAGGTTTAAGGCAAGGCACAGATACGCAGTATTTT
cdr3_aa: CATSRGLRQGTDTQYF

clone_size: -
v_call: TRBV19
d_call: TRBD2
j_call: TRBJ2-7
cdr3_nt: TGTGCCAGTAGCAGCGGGAGATGGCTTAACGAGCAGTACTTC
cdr3_aa: CASSSGRWLNEQYF

clone_size: -
v_call: TRBV7-2
d_call: -
j_call: TRBJ2-7
cdr3_nt: TGTGCCAGCAGCACCGAAGGGCAGGGGACCCCCTACGAGCAGTACTTC
cdr3_aa: CASSTEGQGTPYEQYF

clone_size: -
v_call: TRBV7-9
d_call: TRBD2
j_call: TRBJ2-5
cdr3_nt: TGTGCCAGCAGCTTAGTTCTTAGCGGGAGATCCCAAGAGACCCAGTACTTC
cdr3_aa: CASSLVLSGRSQETQYF

clone_size: once
v_call: TRBV5-6
d_call: TRBD2
j_call: TRBJ2-7
cdr3_nt: TGTGCCAGCAGCCTCCTGCGGGCTAGCGGACCGGAGCAGTACTTC
cdr3_aa: CASSLLRASGPEQYF

clone_size: once
v_call: TRBV28
d_call: -
j_call: TRBJ1-3
cdr3_nt: TGTGCCAGCAAGAGGGGCGGCTCTGGAAACACCATATATTTT
cdr3_aa: CASKRGGSGNTIYF

clone_size: -
v_call: TRBV6-5
d_call: TRBD1
j_call: TRBJ2-7
cdr3_nt: TGTGCCAGCACTACGCGGACAGGGGGAGCCTACGAGCAGTACTTC
cdr3_aa: CASTTRTGGAYEQYF

clone_size: -
v_call: TRBV6-4
d_call: -
j_call: TRBJ2-7
cdr3_nt: TGTGCCAGCAGCCTGCGGACAACCCCCTACGAGCAGTACTTC
cdr3_aa: CASSLRTTPYEQYF

clone_size: -
v_call: TRBV18
d_call: TRBD1
j_call: TRBJ2-7
cdr3_nt: TGTGCCAGCTCACCCGTCCCGGACAGGGCCTCATCGTGGGAATACGAGCAGTACTTC
cdr3_aa: CASSPVPDRASSWEYEQYF

clone_size: -
v_call: TRBV5-4
d_call: -
j_call: TRBJ2-5
cdr3_nt: TGTGCCAGCTACTACCACGGGTTCCAAGAGACCCAGTACTTC
cdr3_aa: CASYYHGFQETQYF

clone_size: -
v_call: TRBV11-3
d_call: -
j_call: TRBJ2-7
cdr3_nt: TGTGCCAGCAGCTCATTGACACGAACCTACGAGCAGTACTTC
cdr3_aa: CASSSLTRTYEQYF

clone_size: -
v_call: TRBV5-8
d_call: TRBD1
j_call: TRBJ2-5
cdr3_nt: TGTGCCAGCATCGCCGGGACAGGGAAGGAGACCCAGTACTTC
cdr3_aa: CASIAGTGKETQYF

clone_size: -
v_call: TRBV5-1
d_call: -
j_call: TRBJ1-1
cdr3_nt: TGCGCCAGCAGCTTGGCGCCAGCCTGGGTCGAGAACACTGAAGCTTTCTTT
cdr3_aa: CASSLAPAWVENTEAFF

clone_size: once
v_call: TRBV27
d_call: -
j_call: TRBJ2-6
cdr3_nt: TGTGCCAGCAGTTTAAGGGGTAGGGGAGACTCTGGGGCCAACGTCCTGACTTTC
cdr3_aa: CASSLRGRGDSGANVLTF

clone_size: -
v_call: TRBV2
d_call: TRBD1
j_call: TRBJ2-1
cdr3_nt: TGTGCCAGCGGCCGGGACAGGGGGCCGGGCTCCTACAATGAGCAGTTCTTC
cdr3_aa: CASGRDRGPGSYNEQFF

clone_size: few
v_call: TRBV28
d_call: -
j_call: TRBJ1-1
cdr3_nt: TGTGCCAGCAGTTTATTGGCCGGCCAAGGCACTGAAGCTTTCTTT
cdr3_aa: CASSLLAGQGTEAFF

clone_size: -
v_call: TRBV27
d_call: -
j_call: TRBJ2-1
cdr3_nt: TGTGCCAGCAGTTTACACCGTCTCTCCTACAATGAGCAGTTCTTC
cdr3_aa: CASSLHRLSYNEQFF